The 10 T cell receptor beta chains listed next were all sequenced from one sample in a study of T cells expressing NK-cell markers. TCRdb reprocessed the 5' RACE reads, keeping one entry per CDR3 protein, no DNA. The table for this sample gives about 260,000 distinct CDR3 sequences. The sample taken for sequencing was blood T cells: a sorted CD56 or NKG2C T cell subset, CD4+ or CD8+ T cells, or bulk PBMC T cells (not recorded which). The receptors derive from a man in his late teens or twenties in good health.

V and J are TRBV7-9 and TRBJ2-5; TCRdb's D call, TRBD1, is unchecked because there is no DNA. Germline-derived CDR1 and CDR2 are SEHNR and FQNEAQ (reference sequence). The CDR3 loop spans 16 amino acids. CDR3 protein: CASGISSGTWGETQYF.

The J gene is TRBJ2-5, the V gene TRBV6-1. CDR1 and CDR2 (germline): MNHNS, SASEGT. The CDR3 is 14 amino acids. The CDR3: CARWGYSHQETQYF.

The chain joins TRBV20-1 to TRBJ2-1. The CDR3 contains 14 residues. CDR1 and CDR2 from the germline V gene are DFQATT and SNEGSKA (reference sequence). The chain's CDR3 is CSASWWASSDEQFF.

This chain joins TRBV20-1 and TRBJ2-1; TCRdb names TRBD2, which stays unverified in the absence of DNA. The CDR3 contains 17 residues. CDR1 is DFQATT, CDR2 SNEGSKA, per germline (reference sequence). The CDR3 sequence: CSARVWLAGANYNEQFF.

The chain joins TRBV19 to TRBJ2-5; the D call from TCRdb, TRBD1, cannot be confirmed without DNA. CDR3 length equals 14 residues. Germline CDR1 reads LNHDA; CDR2 reads SQIVND (reference sequence). The chain's CDR3 is CASSFLGVGETQYF. Complete variable domain (other parts from reference TRBV19 and TRBJ2-5): DGGITQSPKYLFRKEGQNVTLSCEQNLNHDAMYWYRQDPGQGLRLIYYSQIVNDFQKGDIAEGYSVSREKKESFPLTVTSAQKNPTAFYLCASSFLGVGETQYFGPGTRLLVL.

This chain links TRBV7-9 with TRBJ2-1; the D gene TCRdb calls, TRBD1, cannot be checked with no DNA. The germline CDR1 and CDR2 sequences are SEHNR and FQNEAQ (reference sequence). CDR3 length: 15 residues. The CDR3 here is CASSLGSSGDNEQFF.

This chain links TRBV12-3 or TRBV12-4 with TRBJ2-4; there is no DNA to check the TCRdb D call of TRBD1. This CDR3 comprises 16 residues. CDR3 loop: CASTLAGASAKNIQYF.

This chain uses TRBV6-1 with TRBJ2-3; TCRdb's D gene call, TRBD2, goes unchecked for lack of DNA. The CDR3 is 13 amino acids. Germline assignment: CDR1 MNHNS and CDR2 SASEGT. CDR3 loop: CASTKAAADTQYF.

The chain employs TRBV5-6 and TRBJ1-5. Germline V gene data show CDR1 as SGHDT and CDR2 as YYEEEE. The CDR3 totals 15 residues. CDR3 sequence: CASSFRPSGNQPQHF. Drawing the rest from reference TRBV5-6 and TRBJ1-5, the complete variable domain is DAGVTQSPTHLIKTRGQQVTLRCSPKSGHDTVSWYQQALGQGPQFIFQYYEEEERQRGNFPDRFSGHQFPNYSSELNVNALLLGDSALYLCASSFRPSGNQPQHFGDGTRLSIL.

V gene TRBV29-1 combines with J gene TRBJ2-2; checking the TCRdb D call of TRBD2 is not possible without DNA. There are 17 residues in the CDR3. CDR1 SQVTM and CDR2 ANQGSEA come from the germline V gene. The CDR3 sequence is CSVRRQGRALGIGELFF.